This TCR beta chain is drawn from a study of cytomegalovirus exposure and HLA in healthy donors. Study observations and caveats: It was 150 to 200 TCR beta chains that were listed as cytomegalovirus-associated. Both high specificity and high sensitivity reportedly marked the classifier's diagnosis of cytomegalovirus status. TCR sequences were mostly rare, though some public TCRs occurred in many donors.

Some clones are missing from TCRdb's copy, which holds only in-frame ones; the method was immunoSEQ multiplex PCR. The sample gives tens of thousands of clones, over 85% of which show up once; about 4.1% is in the top ten. With V trimmed by 5 bases and J by 4 bases, 14 bases remained unmatched. The germline gives CDR1 MDHEN, CDR2 SYDVKM. This CDR3 comprises 17 residues. For this clone: What it recognizes is unknown.

The donors were part of the validation cohort of over a hundred subjects. That cohort was separate from the first cohort, which comprised some 670 subjects. The source material was PBMCs. This sequence originates from a young man in good health and CMV-seropositive. This chain uses TRBV28 with TRBJ1-2, with TRBD1 matching 9 bases. The CDR3 nucleotides are TGTGCCAGCAGTCCCACCGGTCGGACAGGGGCTCGCTATGGCTACACCTTC. Translating gives CASSPTGRTGARYGYTF.